This TCR beta chain derives from a study of cytomegalovirus exposure and HLA in healthy donors. A multiplex PCR was run with 60 Vbeta primers and 13 Jbeta primers. Method: immunoSEQ multiplex PCR; TCRdb's copy keeps in-frame clones and lacks some. The sample records roughly 200,000 clones, around 79% being singletons. This clone has just one count. Germline loops: CDR1 SQVTM, CDR2 ANQGSEA. The CDR3 sequence is 12 residues long. V was shortened by 7 bases and J by 2 bases, with 12 bases between the two germline ends. This clonotype was obtained from a woman aged 45-59 years in good health and CMV-seronegative. This sequence joins TRBV29-1 and TRBJ2-7; possibly TRBD2 for D (5 bases). Sequencing was carried out using PBMCs. The CDR3: CSANRGPYEQYF. Written as DNA, the CDR3 is TGCAGCGCGAACCGAGGGCCCTACGAGCAGTACTTC.